This T cell receptor beta chain comes out of a study of blood T cell repertoires in COVID-19. In the study overall: Italy, Spain and the United States were the sources of the convalescent and acute COVID-19 samples. Sources were T cells, B-cell-depleted T cells, or PBMCs; the material itself was cDNA or gDNA.

This clone was seen a single time. Here immunoSEQ multiplex PCR was the method, and the copy in TCRdb shows in-frame clones only, minus some. The table includes 200,000 to 250,000 clones, approximately 88% detected once. One Seattle source followed patients from active infection through their disease course. Sequenced sample: peripheral blood. This sequence originates from a woman under 40 with COVID-19, enrolled during active disease.

The CDR3 loop reads CASSITGYSGNTIYF. The CDR3 DNA reads TGTGCCAGCAGCATCACAGGCTACTCTGGAAACACCATATATTTT. This chain connects TRBV5-6 to TRBJ1-3; TRBD1 is a possible D gene (5 bases). This CDR3 is 15 amino acids long. Germline-derived CDR1 and CDR2 are SGHDT and YYEEEE. Trimming pared 4 bases from V and 0 bases from J, leaving 11 bases between.